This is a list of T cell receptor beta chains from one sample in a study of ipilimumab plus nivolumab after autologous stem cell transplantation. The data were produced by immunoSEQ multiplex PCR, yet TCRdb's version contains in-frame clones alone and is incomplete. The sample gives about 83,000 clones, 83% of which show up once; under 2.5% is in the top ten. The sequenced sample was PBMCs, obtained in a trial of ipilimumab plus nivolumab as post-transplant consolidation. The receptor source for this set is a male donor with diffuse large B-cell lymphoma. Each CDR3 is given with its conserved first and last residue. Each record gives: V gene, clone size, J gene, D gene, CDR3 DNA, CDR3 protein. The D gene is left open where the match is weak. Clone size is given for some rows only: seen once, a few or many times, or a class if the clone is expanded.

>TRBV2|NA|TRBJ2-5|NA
TGTGCCAGCAGTGGAGACGGGACGGTACAAGAGACCCAGTACTTC
CASSGDGTVQETQYF
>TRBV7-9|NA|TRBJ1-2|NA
TGTGCCAGCAGCCCCCCTTCCTGGGACCACAAAGGCTACACCTTC
CASSPPSWDHKGYTF
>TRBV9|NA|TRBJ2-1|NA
TGTGCCAGCAGCGTAGTTCCTAGCCCCCGGGAGCAGTTCTTC
CASSVVPSPREQFF
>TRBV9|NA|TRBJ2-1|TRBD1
TGTGCCAGCAGCGTAGGGGGACAGGGGGCCTACAATGAGCAGTTCTTC
CASSVGGQGAYNEQFF
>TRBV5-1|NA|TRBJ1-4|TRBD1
TGCGCCAGCACCTTGGGACAGCAGGCAACTAATGAAAAACTGTTTTTT
CASTLGQQATNEKLFF
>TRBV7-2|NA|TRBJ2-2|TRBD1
TGTGCCAGCAGCGCTCCCGGGACAGGGGGCCGCCGGGAGCTGTTTTTT
CASSAPGTGGRRELFF
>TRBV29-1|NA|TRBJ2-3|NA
TGCAGCGTTGTTTCAGGGGGCACAGATACGCAGTATTTT
CSVVSGGTDTQYF
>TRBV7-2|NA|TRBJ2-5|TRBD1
TGTGCCAGCAGTTTAACGGGACAGAGGAGAGAGACCCAGTACTTC
CASSLTGQRRETQYF
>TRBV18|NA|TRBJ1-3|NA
TGTGCCAGCTCACCATATGGCCCGAGCTCTGGAAACACCATATATTTT
CASSPYGPSSGNTIYF
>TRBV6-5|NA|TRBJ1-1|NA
TGTGCCAGCAGTTCGACCGAGGGGGACACTGAAGCTTTCTTT
CASSSTEGDTEAFF
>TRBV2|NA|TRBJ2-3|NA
TGTGCCAGCAAATTGACTAGTACGGCAGATACGCAGTATTTT
CASKLTSTADTQYF
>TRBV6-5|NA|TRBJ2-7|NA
TGTGCCAGCAGTTACACGCGGAACTACGAGCAGTACTTC
CASSYTRNYEQYF
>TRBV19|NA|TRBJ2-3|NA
TGTGCCAGTAGCAAAACCCGGGCCCACACAGATACGCAGTATTTT
CASSKTRAHTDTQYF
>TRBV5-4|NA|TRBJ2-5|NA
TGTGCCAGCAGCTTGGAGAAGTTAGAGGAGACCCAGTACTTC
CASSLEKLEETQYF
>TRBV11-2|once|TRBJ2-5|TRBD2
TGTGCCAGCAGCCCAATCCCGGGGACTAGTCGTCAGGAGACCCAGTACTTC
CASSPIPGTSRQETQYF
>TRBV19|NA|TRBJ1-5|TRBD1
TGTGCCAGTAGTCCACGGGACAGCCGGGCAGGTCAGCCCCAGCATTTT
CASSPRDSRAGQPQHF
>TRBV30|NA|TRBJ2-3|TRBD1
TGTGCCTGGGGGGACAGGGGTTCAGATACGCAGTATTTT
CAWGDRGSDTQYF
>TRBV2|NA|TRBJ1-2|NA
TGTGCCAGCAGGGACAGTTCATATGGCTACACCTTC
CASRDSSYGYTF
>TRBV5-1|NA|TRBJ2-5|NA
TGCGCCAGCAGTACTACAGGGTTCCGAGAGACCCAGTACTTC
CASSTTGFRETQYF
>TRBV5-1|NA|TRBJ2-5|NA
TGCGCCAGCAGCTTGGAGGGGGATCAAGAGACCCAGTACTTC
CASSLEGDQETQYF
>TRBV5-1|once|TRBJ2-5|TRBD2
TGCGCCAGCAGCGTGACTAGCGGGGGCGTTCAAGAGACCCAGTACTTC
CASSVTSGGVQETQYF
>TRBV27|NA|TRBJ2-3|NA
TGTGCCAGCAGTTTCCGGCGTCCGAAGGATACGCAGTATTTT
CASSFRRPKDTQYF
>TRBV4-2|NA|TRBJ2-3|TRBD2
TGTGCCAGCAGCCAAGGAACTAGCGGGGGGTTAGATACGCAGTATTTT
CASSQGTSGGLDTQYF
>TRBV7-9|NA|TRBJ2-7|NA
TGTGCCAGCAGCTCCGACCGAGACATCACCTACGAGCAGTACTTC
CASSSDRDITYEQYF
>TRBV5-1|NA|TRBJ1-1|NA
TGCGCCAGCAGCGTACAGGTGGGGAACACTGAAGCTTTCTTT
CASSVQVGNTEAFF
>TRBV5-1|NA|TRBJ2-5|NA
TGCGCCAGCAGCTCTGGGGGCCCAGAGACCCAGTACTTC
CASSSGGPETQYF
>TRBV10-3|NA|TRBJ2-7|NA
TGTGCCATCAGCCGGAGCTCCTACGAGCAGTACTTC
CAISRSSYEQYF
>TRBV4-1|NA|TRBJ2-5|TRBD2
TGCGCCAGCAGCCAAGATCCGGGACTAGCGGGGGGACAAGAGACCCAGTACTTC
CASSQDPGLAGGQETQYF
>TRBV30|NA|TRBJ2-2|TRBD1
TGTGCCTGGAGTTCGATAAGGGGACAGGGGGCCGGGGAGCTGTTTTTT
CAWSSIRGQGAGELFF
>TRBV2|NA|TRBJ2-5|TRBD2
TGTGCCAGCAGCCCCCGGGAGCGGGGGCCCTACATCCAAGAGACCCAGTACTTC
CASSPRERGPYIQETQYF
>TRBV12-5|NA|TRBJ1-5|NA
TGTGCTAGTACGGGGTATAGCAATCAGCCCCAGCATTTT
CASTGYSNQPQHF
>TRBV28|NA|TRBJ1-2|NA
TGTGCCAGCAGTGGTAACTATGGCTACACCTTC
CASSGNYGYTF
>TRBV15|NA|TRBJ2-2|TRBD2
TGTGCCACCAGCACCGGACTAGCCGCGAACACCGGGGAGCTGTTTTTT
CATSTGLAANTGELFF
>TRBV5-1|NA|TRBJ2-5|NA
TGCGCCAGCAGCCTAGGACGATTACAAGAGACCCAGTACTTC
CASSLGRLQETQYF
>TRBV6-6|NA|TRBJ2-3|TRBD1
TGTGCCAGCAGTTTTCCCCCAGGGGGCTACACAGATACGCAGTATTTT
CASSFPPGGYTDTQYF
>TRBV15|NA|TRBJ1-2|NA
TGTGCCACCAGCAGACCACAGACATCAAACTATGGCTACACCTTC
CATSRPQTSNYGYTF
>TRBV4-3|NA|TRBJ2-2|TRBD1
TGCGCCAGCAGCCCTGGACAGGGCTCAAACACCGGGGAGCTGTTTTTT
CASSPGQGSNTGELFF
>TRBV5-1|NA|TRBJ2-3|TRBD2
TGCGCCAGCAGCTTGGCCCGGACTAGCGGAACTAGCACAGATACGCAGTATTTT
CASSLARTSGTSTDTQYF
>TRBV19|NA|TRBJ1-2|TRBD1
TGTGCCAGTAGGGACCAGGGGGCGGGCCGGGATGGCTACACCTTC
CASRDQGAGRDGYTF
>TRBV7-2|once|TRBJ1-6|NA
TGTGCCAGCAGTTCCTCTCTTAATTCACCCCTCCACTTT
CASSSSLNSPLHF
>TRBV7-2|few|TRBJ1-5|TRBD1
TGTGCCAGCAGCTCAGGGGGCATGGGGGGTCAGCCCCAGCATTTT
CASSSGGMGGQPQHF
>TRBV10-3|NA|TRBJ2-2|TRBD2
TGTGCCATCAGGGGACTAGCCGGGGAGCTGTTTTTT
CAIRGLAGELFF
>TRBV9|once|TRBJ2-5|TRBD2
TGTGCCAGCAGCGCTATAGCGGGGGGCCCCCAACGGCAAGAGACCCAGTACTTC
CASSAIAGGPQRQETQYF
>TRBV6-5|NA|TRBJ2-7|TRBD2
TGTGCCAGCACCGGACTAGCGGGGGTCGGCTACGAGCAGTACTTC
CASTGLAGVGYEQYF
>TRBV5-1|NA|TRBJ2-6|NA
TGCGCCAGCAGCATGCAATCAGGGTCCGGGGCCAACGTCCTGACTTTC
CASSMQSGSGANVLTF
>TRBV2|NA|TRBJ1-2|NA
TGTGCCAGCGAGCAGGGAGGGTTGTATGGCTACACCTTC
CASEQGGLYGYTF